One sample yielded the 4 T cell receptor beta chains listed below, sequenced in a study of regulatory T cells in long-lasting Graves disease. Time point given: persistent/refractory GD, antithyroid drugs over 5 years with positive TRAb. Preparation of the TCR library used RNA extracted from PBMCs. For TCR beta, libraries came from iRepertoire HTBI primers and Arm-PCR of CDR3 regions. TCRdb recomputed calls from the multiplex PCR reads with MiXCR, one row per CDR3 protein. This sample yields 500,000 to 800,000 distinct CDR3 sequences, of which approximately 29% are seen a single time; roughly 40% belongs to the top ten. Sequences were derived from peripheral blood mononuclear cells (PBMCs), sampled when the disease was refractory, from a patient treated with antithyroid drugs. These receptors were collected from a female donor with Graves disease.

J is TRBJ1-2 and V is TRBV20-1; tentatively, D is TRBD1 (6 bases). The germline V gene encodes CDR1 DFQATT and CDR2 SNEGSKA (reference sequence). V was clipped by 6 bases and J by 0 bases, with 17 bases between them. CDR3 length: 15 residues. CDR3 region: CSAERSDSSNYGYTF. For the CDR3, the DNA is TGCAGTGCGGAGAGATCGGACAGTTCTAACTATGGCTACACCTTC.

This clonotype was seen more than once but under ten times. The CDR3 coding sequence is TGTGCCAGCAGTTACTCAACTCCGAGCGGGATGGATGAGACCCAGTACTTC. This codes for CASSYSTPSGMDETQYF. This sequence joins TRBV6-2 or TRBV6-3 and TRBJ2-5; 7 nucleotides align to TRBD2. The CDR3 length is 17 residues. The germline V gene has CDR1 MNHEY and CDR2 SVGEGT. With V trimmed by 0 bases and J by 5 bases, 12 bases remained unmatched.

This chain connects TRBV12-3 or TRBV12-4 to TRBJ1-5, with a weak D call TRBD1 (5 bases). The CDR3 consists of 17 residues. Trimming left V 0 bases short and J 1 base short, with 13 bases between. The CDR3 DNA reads TGTGCCAGCAGTTTAGCCGGGGGTGGGGCGAGCAATCAGCCCCAGCATTTT. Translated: CASSLAGGGASNQPQHF.

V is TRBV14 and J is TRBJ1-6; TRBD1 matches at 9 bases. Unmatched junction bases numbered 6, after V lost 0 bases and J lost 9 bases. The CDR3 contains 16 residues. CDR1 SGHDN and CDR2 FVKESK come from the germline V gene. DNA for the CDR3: TGTGCCAGCAGCCAAGAAGGTGGACAGGGGTCTTCACCCCTCCACTTT. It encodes CASSQEGGQGSSPLHF.